Reported below is one T cell receptor beta chain. As yet, its antigen is unknown. This entry is derived from a study of T cell clonotyping in hematopoietic cell transplantation. Data came from immunoSEQ multiplex PCR; TCRdb stores just in-frame clones and leaves some out. The sample yields about 28,000 clones, less than 85% seen once. The time point: recipient sample about 28 days before transplant, after cytoreduction. Samples: about 28 days before transplant, then days 30, 100 and 180 after. Whole-study findings and limits: Pathologically expanded recipient clonotypes increased progressively from day 30 to day 180 as diversity fell.

This specimen consisted of peripheral blood mononuclear cells, obtained before stem cell transplant. This TCR was recovered from a middle-aged man with acute myeloid leukemia. Some clones in this sample may be carry-over from other donors' samples.

The CDR3 region is CASRYGQSSYEQYF. In DNA, the CDR3 is TGTGCCAGCAGGTACGGGCAGAGCTCCTACGAGCAGTACTTC. The chain uses TRBV6-6 and TRBJ2-7; unclear D gene. Germline V gene data show CDR1 as MNHNY and CDR2 as SVGAGI (reference sequence). The CDR3 loop spans 14 amino acids. V lost 6 bases and J lost 0, with 12 bases in between.